This T cell receptor (beta chain) was sequenced in a study of cytomegalovirus exposure and HLA in healthy donors. Study in general: Drawn from HLA-typed donors, 80 million to 95 million unique TCRs were held in an early data release. Genotyping of more than 300 donors showed that 65% to 90% belonged to the Caucasian-associated ancestry cluster. Overall study results and limits: Most CMV-associated TCR beta chains were later found to appear HLA-restricted. Roughly uniform sequencing depth across donors was assumed, possibly incorrectly.

Worth noting for this clone: Its antigen is undetermined. The CDR3 carries no conserved terminal phenylalanine or tryptophan, so it likely arises from a read error.

The V gene end was trimmed by 7 bases and the J gene end by 3 bases; junction bases not matched to a gene: 5. Germline loops: CDR1 MDHEN, CDR2 SYDVKM. CDR3 size: 14 residues. Researchers ran the PCR with 60 Vbeta and 13 Jbeta primers. Clones were sequenced by immunoSEQ multiplex PCR, and TCRdb holds only the in-frame ones, with some missing. Of 200,000 to 250,000 clones listed, 77% were seen once; the top ten hold less than 3%. Sequences were obtained from PBMCs. The chain has TRBV28 and TRBJ2-7; 11 nucleotides line up with TRBD1. This TCR derives from a woman aged 60 to 75 in good health and CMV-seropositive. The CDR3 coding sequence is TGTGCCAGCAACCCGGGACAGGGGGGCTACGAGCAGTACCTC. Amino acids: CASNPGQGGYEQYL.